The present T cell receptor beta chain was sequenced within a study of cytomegalovirus exposure and HLA in healthy donors. Study-wide findings and caveats: The classifier, whose performance was assessed in both the original and validation cohorts, reportedly diagnosed cytomegalovirus status with high specificity and sensitivity. TCR beta chains numbering more than 150 were designated cytomegalovirus-associated. Most TCRs appeared rarely, but some public TCRs recurred in many donors.

The protocol was immunoSEQ multiplex PCR, while the TCRdb copy is restricted to in-frame clones and leaves out a portion. The table shows 250,000 to 350,000 clones, with about nine tenths occurring only once. The CDR3 is 17 residues long. Germline V CDR1 and CDR2: LGHNA, YSLEER. V was pared by 0 bases and J by 6 bases, with 20 bases between. As for this clone: Its antigen remains unidentified.

The donors were part of the 120-subject validation cohort, which stood apart from the roughly 680-subject first cohort. Sequencing was done on a sample of PBMCs. V gene TRBV4-3 combines with J gene TRBJ2-5; maybe TRBD2 (5 bases). This TCR was sampled from a woman in her late teens or twenties in good health and CMV-seronegative. CDR3 residues: CASSQDPMRATVQTQYF. The CDR3, as DNA: TGCGCCAGCAGCCAAGATCCTATGAGGGCCACCGTGCAGACCCAGTACTTC.